This T cell receptor (beta chain) was recorded in a study of OX40 agonist ivuxolimab in advanced cancers. Study as a whole: Patients received the agonistic anti-OX40 (CD134) antibody ivuxolimab. Past anti-PD-1, anti-PD-L1 or anti-CTLA-4 therapy was accepted, and roughly 42% had received some.

Blood samples were obtained at baseline, cycle 4 day 1, and cycle 7 day 1. The germline gives CDR1 SGHVS, CDR2 FQNEAQ. V lost 0 bases and J 5 bases, leaving 1 base between the germline ends. The CDR3 consists of 11 residues. Measured with immunoSEQ multiplex PCR; TCRdb has only the in-frame clones, and not every one. This table has around 57,000 clones, 70% to 90% appearing once. The chain carries TRBV7-8 and TRBJ2-5; no clear D. This receptor was obtained from an adult with an advanced solid tumor such as melanoma, head and neck, liver or kidney cancer. This specimen consisted of CD4+ or CD8+ T cells sorted from blood, obtained in a trial of the OX40 agonist ivuxolimab. CDR3 protein: CASSLAETQYF. The CDR3 coding sequence is TGTGCCAGCAGCTTAGCGGAGACCCAGTACTTC.